This entry lists 14 T cell receptor beta chains sequenced from one sample in a study of T cells in Graves' hyperthyroidism and ophthalmopathy. RNA transcripts were the template for amplifying TCR beta CDR3 regions. First-round RT-PCR with HTBI primers amplified the TCR CDR3 region. TCRdb passed the multiplex PCR reads through MiXCR, listing each CDR3 protein once. This sample has some 650,000 distinct CDR3 sequences, with approximately 16% found just once. Sequencing was carried out using blood. The origin of the receptors is a woman between 35 and 50 years old with Graves' ophthalmopathy.

This clonotype was detected a few times. V is TRBV6-1 and J is TRBJ2-7, with D perhaps matching TRBD2 (7 bases). The ends were cut back, 5 bases at V and 7 bases at J, with 24 bases in the middle. The CDR3 runs 16 residues. Germline loops: CDR1 MNHNS, CDR2 SASEGT. DNA for the CDR3: TGTGCCAGCAGTCTATCCCCGGGACGGGGGGCTGGGGAGCAGTACTTC. The encoded protein is CASSLSPGRGAGEQYF.

With regard to this clonotype: Mismatch with germline at one junction end may stem from a read error. The CDR3 nucleotides are TGTGTCAGCAGTTTCCTCGGGACTAGCGGGATGAACGAGCAGTACTTC. Its translation is CVSSFLGTSGMNEQYF. This chain uses TRBV27 with TRBJ2-7, with 13 bases fitting TRBD2. CDR3 length: 16 amino acids. Germline V lookup: CDR1 MNHEY, CDR2 SMNVEV (reference sequence).

This clonotype has ten or more counts. This rearrangement joins TRBV7-8 to TRBJ1-1, with D uncertain. This CDR3 is 16 amino acids long. The ends were cut back, 0 bases at V and 1 base at J, with 12 bases in the middle. Germline V gene lookup returns CDR1 SGHVS and CDR2 FQNEAQ. The CDR3 protein is CASSLAAKTTNTEAFF. CDR3 nucleotide sequence: TGTGCCAGCAGCTTAGCGGCTAAAACTACGAACACTGAAGCTTTCTTT.

In its sample, this clonotype was seen many times. The chain links TRBV6-1 to TRBJ2-2, with 7 bases matching TRBD1. CDR1 is MNHNS and CDR2 is SASEGT in the germline V gene. The V and J ends lost 5 bases and 0 bases, in that order; junction bases with no gene match: 9. The CDR3 runs to 17 residues. CDR3 sequence (DNA): TGTGCCAGCAGTCCTTGGGACAGCCTCGCGAACACCGGGGAGCTGTTTTTT. Its protein is CASSPWDSLANTGELFF.

This clonotype was picked up a small number of times. This chain uses TRBV2 with TRBJ2-1; TRBD2 is a possible D gene (6 bases). The CDR3 has 13 amino acids. Germline CDR1 reads SNHLY; CDR2 reads FYNNEI. V lost 0 bases, J lost 6 bases, and 6 bases lay in between. CDR3: CASSEAGGNEQFF. Written as DNA, the CDR3 is TGTGCCAGCAGTGAAGCGGGGGGCAATGAGCAGTTCTTC. The full variable domain, its missing parts supplied by reference TRBV2 and TRBJ2-1, is EPEVTQTPSHQVTQMGQEVILRCVPISNHLYFYWYRQILGQKVEFLVSFYNNEISEKSEIFDDQFSVERPDGSNFTLKIRSTKLEDSAMYFCASSEAGGNEQFFGPGTRLTVL.

In its sample, this clonotype was seen many times. The V call is TRBV2, the J call TRBJ2-7; 8 positions match TRBD1. With V trimmed by 5 bases and J by 5 bases, 5 bases remained unmatched. CDR1 SNHLY and CDR2 FYNNEI come from the germline V gene. The CDR3 contains 13 residues. This CDR3 reads CASSRDRRHEQYF. For the CDR3, the DNA is TGTGCCAGCAGTCGGGACAGGCGGCACGAGCAGTACTTC.

This clonotype was detected only a few times. This chain joins TRBV9 and TRBJ2-3; 12 nucleotides agree with TRBD2. The CDR3 is 16 residues long. Per the germline V gene, CDR1 is SGDLS and CDR2 is YYNGEE. The ends lost 0 bases at V and 4 bases at J; junction bases unmatched: 3. The chain's CDR3 is CASSVGTSGVSDTQYF. The CDR3 nucleotides are TGTGCCAGCAGCGTAGGGACTAGCGGGGTATCAGATACGCAGTATTTT.

This clonotype has a handful of counts. J is TRBJ2-2 and V is TRBV19; possibly TRBD2 for D (7 bases). V lost 7 bases, J lost 0 bases, and 12 bases lay in between. Per the germline V gene, CDR1 is LNHDA and CDR2 is SQIVND (reference sequence). CDR3 length equals 15 residues. The CDR3 here is CASKGGGPNTGELFF. CDR3 DNA sequence: TGTGCCAGTAAGGGGGGGGGGCCGAACACCGGGGAGCTGTTTTTT.

The V call is TRBV12-3 or TRBV12-4, the J call TRBJ2-5, with D perhaps given as TRBD1 or TRBD2 (6 bases each). Trimming removed 3 bases at V and 10 bases at J, with 18 bases between. This CDR3 has 14 residues. CDR3 loop: CASSFQGTSGDQYF. The DNA for the CDR3 is TGTGCCAGCAGTTTCCAGGGGACTTCGGGGGACCAGTACTTC.

The chain links TRBV10-3 to TRBJ1-4, with D possibly TRBD1 on 5 matching bases. Per the germline V gene, CDR1 is ENHRY and CDR2 is SYGVKD. The CDR3 runs 13 residues. Trimming removed 6 bases at V and 7 bases at J, with 12 bases between. The CDR3 sequence is CAISEQEREKLFF. In DNA, the CDR3 is TGTGCCATCAGCGAACAGGAGCGTGAAAAACTGTTTTTT.

This clonotype showed up just a few times. DNA of the CDR3: TGTGCCAGCAGCCAAGTGGAAGGGACCTATGGCTACACCTTC. Translated, it gives CASSQVEGTYGYTF. This chain links TRBV4-2 with TRBJ1-2, with D possibly matching TRBD1 (5 bases). Looked up from germline, CDR1 is LGHNA and CDR2 is YNFKEQ. The CDR3 sequence is 14 residues long. V shed 1 base and J shed 4 bases, with 10 bases lying between them.

The chain combines TRBV27 with TRBJ2-7; D gene ambiguous. V was clipped by 2 bases and J by 4 bases, with 9 bases between them. The CDR3 is 13 amino acids. Germline assignment: CDR1 MNHEY and CDR2 SMNVEV (reference sequence). CDR3 nucleotide sequence: TGTGCCAGCAGTTTAGGTCCAGGATACGAGCAGTACTTC. As protein: CASSLGPGYEQYF.

With regard to this clonotype: This clone may be a read error of a much larger clone one base away. The V call is TRBV19, the J call TRBJ2-3; no clear D. V lost 4 bases to trimming and J lost 2 bases, with 10 bases between them. Per germline, CDR1 LNHDA and CDR2 SQIVND (reference sequence). This CDR3 region has 14 residues. The CDR3 region is CASSTGRNTDTQYF. The CDR3 coding sequence is TGTGCCAGTAGTACAGGACGGAACACAGATACGCAGTATTTT.

This clonotype was picked up many times. The J gene is TRBJ1-1, the V gene TRBV20-1; 10 nucleotides match TRBD1. V trimming: 5 bases; J trimming: 5 bases; junction bases outside the gene matches: 5. Germline CDR1 DFQATT, CDR2 SNEGSKA (reference sequence). The CDR3 is 13 residues long. The CDR3: CSARDRGWTEAFF. DNA for the CDR3: TGCAGTGCTCGGGACAGGGGATGGACTGAAGCTTTCTTT.